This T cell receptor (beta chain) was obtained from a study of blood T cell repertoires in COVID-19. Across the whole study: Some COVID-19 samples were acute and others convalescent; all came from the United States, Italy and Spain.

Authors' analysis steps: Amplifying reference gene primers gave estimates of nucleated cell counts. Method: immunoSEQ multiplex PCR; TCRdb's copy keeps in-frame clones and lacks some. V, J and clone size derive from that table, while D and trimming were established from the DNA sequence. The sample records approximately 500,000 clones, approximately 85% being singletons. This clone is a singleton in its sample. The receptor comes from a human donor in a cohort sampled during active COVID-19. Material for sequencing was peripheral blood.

CDR3 region: CASSPLDRAATNEKLFF. The CDR3 DNA reads TGTGCCAGCAGTCCTCTTGACAGAGCTGCAACTAATGAAAAACTGTTTTTT. V and J are TRBV28 and TRBJ1-4; maybe TRBD1 (5 bases). This CDR3 comprises 17 residues. Germline V gene data show CDR1 as MDHEN and CDR2 as SYDVKM. Trimming removed 5 bases from V and 0 bases from J, with 16 bases in between.